The subject of this entry is one T cell receptor beta chain. The data were obtained in a study of shared clonotypes between healthy human individuals. Data came from immunoSEQ multiplex PCR; TCRdb stores just in-frame clones and leaves some out. This sample has about 600,000 clones, with more than 95% found just once. Trimming took off 7 bases at V and 4 bases at J, with 17 bases between the two ends. This CDR3 comprises 14 residues. Germline V gives CDR1 SGHKS, CDR2 YYEKEE (reference sequence). V and J are TRBV5-5 and TRBJ2-5, with D maybe TRBD1 (7 bases). This receptor was identified in a young woman in good health. The material sequenced was naive CD4+ T cells sorted from blood. Noted subset: CD45RA+ positively selected. The CDR3 nucleotides are TGTGCCAGCCGTATGACTAGGGGGCGAGAGACCCAGTACTTC. This gives the protein CASRMTRGRETQYF.